This T cell receptor beta chain was observed in a study of blood T cell repertoires in COVID-19. Background on the study: Samples representing acute and convalescent COVID-19 were sourced from the United States, Italy and Spain. Sample material is recorded as cDNA or gDNA derived from T cells, B-cell-depleted T cells, or PBMCs.

Original analysis: It was from reference gene primer amplification that nucleated cell counts were estimated. The data were produced by immunoSEQ multiplex PCR, yet TCRdb's version contains in-frame clones alone and is incomplete. That table gives V, J and clone size, and the DNA gave D and trimming. The sample yields tens of thousands of clones, around 88% seen once. The CDR3 spans 14 residues. Germline V gene data show CDR1 as SQVTM and CDR2 as ANQGSEA. Unmatched junction bases numbered 10, after V lost 7 bases and J lost 3 bases. Sequenced input: peripheral blood. The sequence came from a human donor with active COVID-19. The donor label of this sample is uncertain. V and J are TRBV29-1 and TRBJ2-3; 7 nucleotides agree with TRBD2. The CDR3 region has the DNA TGCAGCGCCTCCAGGAGCGGGGCAACAGATACGCAGTATTTT. Amino acids: CSASRSGATDTQYF.